What follows describes a single TCR beta chain. What it recognizes is unknown. Germline CDR1 and CDR2: MRHNA and SNTAGT. The CDR3 totals 13 residues. V was pared by 4 bases and J by 3 bases, with 6 bases between. Data came from immunoSEQ multiplex PCR; TCRdb stores just in-frame clones and leaves some out. This sample has about 81,000 clones, with 91% found just once. The data were taken from a study of T cell responses to AZD1222 COVID-19 vaccine. Study-level results: Only five or six AZD1222 recipients were seropositive at baseline. White British ancestry dominated among donors, who included more females, and clonal diversity was possibly underestimated.

Samples with a second dose at about 4 or about 12 weeks were pooled together. This clonotype originated in an adult who received the AZD1222 COVID-19 vaccine. This specimen was peripheral blood, taken 28 days after the second AZD1222 dose. This chain connects TRBV6-4 to TRBJ2-2, with TRBD2 as a possible D gene (6 bases). In DNA form, the CDR3 reads TGTGCCAGCAGTGCGGGAGACACCGGGGAGCTGTTTTTT. It translates to CASSAGDTGELFF.